The 30 T cell receptor beta chains given below trace back to one sample, sequenced in a study of OX40 agonist ivuxolimab in advanced cancers. Sequenced by immunoSEQ multiplex PCR; TCRdb stores in-frame clones only, minus some. The sample includes about 31,000 clones, 90% of them seen just once. Sequenced here: CD4+ or CD8+ T cells sorted from blood, sampled in a trial of the OX40 agonist ivuxolimab. All receptors come from an adult with an advanced solid tumor such as melanoma, head and neck, liver or kidney cancer.

This rearrangement joins TRBV28 to TRBJ2-1, with D unclear. This CDR3 region has 14 residues. CDR1 MDHEN and CDR2 SYDVKM come from the germline V gene. Trimming stripped 5 bases from V and 0 bases from J, with 8 bases between. CDR3 loop: CASSPYSSYNEQFF. The CDR3 DNA follows: TGTGCCAGCAGTCCCTACAGCTCCTACAATGAGCAGTTCTTC.

The chain uses TRBV28 and TRBJ1-1; D perhaps matches TRBD1 (5 bases). CDR1 MDHEN and CDR2 SYDVKM come from the germline V gene. Trimming took off 7 bases at V and 1 base at J, with 10 bases between the two ends. The CDR3 extends over 13 amino acids. In nucleotides, the CDR3 is TGTGCCAGCATTGGCAGGGAGAACACTGAAGCTTTCTTT. This sequence encodes CASIGRENTEAFF. The full variable domain, in which reference TRBV28 and TRBJ1-1 provide the parts outside the CDR3, is DVKVTQSSRYLVKRTGEKVFLECVQDMDHENMFWYRQDPGLGLRLIYFSYDVKMKEKGDIPEGYSVSREKKERFSLILESASTNQTSMYLCASIGRENTEAFFGQGTRLTVV.

The chain links TRBV9 to TRBJ1-5, with a tentative D call TRBD1 (5 bases). CDR1 is SGDLS and CDR2 is YYNGEE in the germline V gene. The CDR3 has 15 amino acids. V lost 0 bases and J 3 bases, leaving 10 bases between the germline ends. In DNA, the CDR3 is TGTGCCAGCAGCGTAGCAGGGTTTCTCAATCAGCCCCAGCATTTT. This codes for CASSVAGFLNQPQHF.

The chain couples TRBV19 to TRBJ2-5; 9 bases line up with TRBD1. The ends lost 5 bases at V and 5 bases at J; junction bases unmatched: 12. Germline V CDR1 and CDR2: LNHDA, SQIVND (reference sequence). This CDR3 region has 16 residues. The CDR3 region is CASSEGTGMVLETQYF. The CDR3 DNA follows: TGTGCCAGTAGTGAAGGGACAGGGATGGTTTTGGAGACCCAGTACTTC.

The V gene is TRBV28, the J gene TRBJ2-3; 10 bases align to TRBD1. The germline gives CDR1 MDHEN, CDR2 SYDVKM. The CDR3 runs 17 residues. J was trimmed by 2 bases and V by 3 bases; bases with no gene match: 8. CDR3: CASSFSGTGASTDTQYF. The CDR3 DNA follows: TGTGCCAGCAGTTTTTCTGGGACAGGGGCTTCCACAGATACGCAGTATTTT.

The rearrangement joins TRBV11-2 to TRBJ2-1; 8 bases line up with TRBD1. CDR1 is SGHAT, CDR2 FQNNGV, per germline. The junction had 18 bases not matched to a gene; V was cut back by 4 bases and J by 4 bases. This CDR3 is 19 amino acids long. This CDR3 is CASSSPMGPETGDYNEQFF. In DNA form, the CDR3 reads TGTGCCAGCAGCTCCCCCATGGGCCCCGAGACAGGGGATTACAATGAGCAGTTCTTC.

The rearrangement links TRBV10-3 to TRBJ2-3; 7 bases match TRBD2. CDR3 length: 18 residues. Trimming at V came to 6 bases and at J to 4 bases, leaving 19 bases not matched to a gene. Per the germline V gene, CDR1 is ENHRY and CDR2 is SYGVKD. CDR3 bases: TGTGCCATCAGCTCTGGGTTGGCGGGAGAAGCCCGAGCAGATACGCAGTATTTT. Protein product: CAISSGLAGEARADTQYF.

The V gene is TRBV5-1, the J gene TRBJ1-4, with 8 bases fitting TRBD1. The ends lost 4 bases at V and 7 bases at J; junction bases unmatched: 6. Germline CDR1 SGHRS, CDR2 YFSETQ. The CDR3 loop spans 14 amino acids. The CDR3 region has the DNA TGCGCCAGCAGCCCCTGGACAGGGAGTGAAAAACTGTTTTTT. This translates into CASSPWTGSEKLFF.

The chain recombines TRBV27 with TRBJ2-3; D may be TRBD1 (6 bases). CDR1 MNHEY and CDR2 SMNVEV come from the germline V gene (reference sequence). The CDR3 is 16 residues long. V was trimmed by 4 bases and J by 0 bases, leaving 14 bases between them. CDR3 sequence reads: CASSSLTGLSTDTQYF. Written as DNA, the CDR3 is TGTGCCAGCAGTTCTCTTACAGGGCTCAGCACAGATACGCAGTATTTT.

The table lists this clone with a count of one. The rearrangement links TRBV28 to TRBJ1-2; D is ambiguous. CDR1 is MDHEN and CDR2 is SYDVKM in the germline V gene. The CDR3 has 12 amino acids. Trimming took 6 bases from V and 4 from J, leaving 9 bases between them. The CDR3 sequence is CASSPITYGYTF. Here the CDR3 DNA reads TGTGCCAGCAGCCCGATCACCTATGGCTACACCTTC.

The chain links TRBV27 to TRBJ2-5; TRBD1 might be the D (6 bases). The tail of the sequence fits TRBJ2-7 better, so the J call may be wrong. CDR1 is MNHEY, CDR2 SMNVEV, per germline (reference sequence). The CDR3 length is 13 residues. CDR3 sequence: CASSDRYSYEQYF. The CDR3, as DNA: TGTGCCAGCAGTGACAGGTACTCCTACGAGCAGTACTTC.

This sequence joins TRBV5-4 and TRBJ1-4, with TRBD1 as a possible D gene (6 bases). Germline V gene lookup returns CDR1 SGHNT and CDR2 YYREEE (reference sequence). The V gene lost 4 bases and the J gene lost 2 bases, with 12 bases spanning the gap. This CDR3 spans 15 amino acids. CDR3 residues: CASSDTGLTNEKLFF. The DNA for the CDR3 is TGTGCCAGCAGCGACACAGGGTTGACTAATGAAAAACTGTTTTTT.

This clone has a single count. The chain is built from TRBV6-5 and TRBJ1-5; maybe TRBD1 (5 bases). The V gene's germline CDR1 is MNHEY and CDR2 SVGAGI. The CDR3 contains 14 residues. Trimming pared 4 bases from V and 4 bases from J, leaving 11 bases between. The CDR3 DNA reads as TGTGCCAGCAGTTCCTCAGGGCGTAATCAGCCCCAGCATTTT. Translated: CASSSSGRNQPQHF.

This chain uses TRBV27 with TRBJ2-1; D is tentatively TRBD1 or TRBD2 (6 bases each). Per the germline V gene, CDR1 is MNHEY and CDR2 is SMNVEV (reference sequence). Deletions cut 2 bases from V and 7 bases from J, with 12 bases between. The CDR3 runs to 14 residues. The CDR3 DNA follows: TGTGCCAGCAGTTTAAGGGGGAGGATGAATGAGCAGTTCTTC. Translation: CASSLRGRMNEQFF.

The V gene is TRBV7-9, the J gene TRBJ2-3; TRBD1 matches 7 bases. The CDR3 is made up of 15 amino acids. Germline loops: CDR1 SEHNR, CDR2 FQNEAQ (reference sequence). V lost 3 bases to trimming and J lost 6 bases; unmatched junction nucleotides: 9. CDR3 sequence (DNA): TGTGCCAGCAGCTTCATACAGGGGACGGAGGATACGCAGTATTTT. It specifies CASSFIQGTEDTQYF.

V and J are TRBV5-5 and TRBJ2-7; TRBD1 might be the D (5 bases). Deletions cut 3 bases from V and 7 bases from J, with 14 bases between. CDR1 and CDR2 from the germline V gene are SGHKS and YYEKEE (reference sequence). The CDR3 extends over 13 amino acids. CDR3 sequence reads: CASSSLGDGEQYF. The CDR3 coding sequence is TGTGCCAGCAGCTCCTTAGGGGATGGGGAGCAGTACTTC.

The rearrangement links TRBV6-1 to TRBJ2-2, with TRBD1 identical over 7 bases. J gave up 11 bases and V 6 bases, and 6 bases lay outside the gene matches. Germline V lookup: CDR1 MNHNS, CDR2 SASEGT. The CDR3 is 12 amino acids. DNA for the CDR3: TGTGCCAGCAGAGCGACAGGGTTAGAGCTGTTTTTT. Residues: CASRATGLELFF.

The chain uses TRBV19 and TRBJ1-2; D gene ambiguous. V was shortened by 0 bases and J by 6 bases, with 14 bases between the two germline ends. Germline V gives CDR1 LNHDA, CDR2 SQIVND (reference sequence). The CDR3 has 15 residues. The CDR3 DNA sequence: TGTGCCAGTAGTATAGATCACCCCCACTCAGATGGCTACACCTTC. Protein: CASSIDHPHSDGYTF.

The chain combines TRBV5-1 with TRBJ2-3; 9 bases line up with TRBD1. The V gene end was trimmed by 4 bases and the J gene end by 4 bases; junction bases not matched to a gene: 10. Looked up from germline, CDR1 is SGHRS and CDR2 is YFSETQ. The CDR3 consists of 16 residues. CDR3 protein: CASSPTGTGYSDTQYF. The CDR3, as DNA: TGCGCCAGCAGCCCTACCGGGACAGGGTACTCAGATACGCAGTATTTT.

The chain is built from TRBV6-5 and TRBJ2-7, with 8 bases fitting TRBD1. The CDR3 extends over 14 amino acids. V gave up 2 bases and J gave up 3 bases; unmatched junction bases: 3. Looked up from germline, CDR1 is MNHEY and CDR2 is SVGAGI. Here the CDR3 DNA reads TGTGCCAGCAGTTACAGGGACAGGCGCTACGAGCAGTACTTC. Translation gives CASSYRDRRYEQYF.

V and J are TRBV14 and TRBJ2-7; 8 bases map to TRBD2. J gave up 7 bases and V 4 bases, and 9 bases lay outside the gene matches. There are 14 residues in the CDR3. Germline CDR1 is SGHDN and CDR2 is FVKESK. CDR3 sequence reads: CASSLLADSGEQYF. CDR3 nucleotide sequence: TGTGCCAGCAGCCTACTAGCGGACTCTGGAGAGCAGTACTTC.

Regarding this clone: Additional DNA sequences in this sample encode the identical CDR3. The chain is built from TRBV28 and TRBJ2-5; 10 positions agree with TRBD2. Germline loops: CDR1 MDHEN, CDR2 SYDVKM. The CDR3 loop spans 15 amino acids. The junction had 0 bases not matched to a gene; V was cut back by 2 bases and J by 0 bases. In DNA, the CDR3 is TGTGCCAGCAGTTTAACTAGCGGGGACCAAGAGACCCAGTACTTC. This codes for CASSLTSGDQETQYF.

By frequency in the sample, this clone is medium-sized (0.01 to 0.1%). The chain links TRBV2 to TRBJ2-1; 12 bases are shared with TRBD2. The CDR3 consists of 14 residues. Germline assignment: CDR1 SNHLY and CDR2 FYNNEI. The trim removed 8 bases at V and 4 bases at J, leaving 3 bases unmatched. The CDR3 spells CASEGTSGYNEQFF. CDR3 DNA: TGTGCCAGCGAGGGGACTAGCGGGTACAATGAGCAGTTCTTC.

The chain couples TRBV30 to TRBJ2-4; TRBD1 matches at 7 bases. V trimming: 5 bases; J trimming: 8 bases; junction bases outside the gene matches: 15. The CDR3 loop spans 15 amino acids. Germline CDR1 is GTSNPN and CDR2 is SVGIG (reference sequence). The CDR3, as DNA: TGTGCCTGGCGCCCAACACAGGGGTTGGGGGACATTCAGTACTTC. It yields the protein CAWRPTQGLGDIQYF.

CDR3 DNA: TGTGCCATCACCGGGACTAGCGGGGGGAACGCCTACGAGCAGTACTTC. It specifies CAITGTSGGNAYEQYF. This chain joins TRBV10-3 and TRBJ2-7, with 15 bases identical to TRBD2. V shed 7 bases, J shed 2 bases, and the junction held 6 bases outside the gene matches. Germline values: CDR1 ENHRY, CDR2 SYGVKD. The CDR3 consists of 16 residues.

The genes are TRBV7-9 and TRBJ1-2; no firm D call. The germline CDR1 and CDR2 sequences are SEHNR and FQNEAQ (reference sequence). This CDR3 has 13 amino acids. Trimming took 6 bases from V and 0 from J, leaving 8 bases between them. CDR3 protein: CASSPTSNYGYTF. CDR3 nucleotide sequence: TGTGCCAGCAGTCCTACATCTAACTATGGCTACACCTTC.

The count of this clone is one. This rearrangement joins TRBV7-2 to TRBJ2-1; a possible D gene is TRBD1 (5 bases). The CDR3 spans 13 residues. Germline CDR1 SGHTA, CDR2 FQGNSA. V lost 5 bases, J lost 6 bases, and 11 bases lay in between. The CDR3 reads CASSIHQGNEQFF. CDR3 coding DNA: TGTGCCAGCAGCATCCATCAGGGCAATGAGCAGTTCTTC.

J is TRBJ2-1 and V is TRBV19; D is possibly TRBD2 (5 bases). CDR1 and CDR2 from the germline V gene are LNHDA and SQIVND (reference sequence). V was cut by 1 base and J by 7 bases, with 17 bases left in between. The CDR3 length is 16 residues. The CDR3 loop reads CASSIARAGPSNEQFF. CDR3 DNA sequence: TGTGCCAGTAGTATAGCGAGGGCCGGGCCCTCAAATGAGCAGTTCTTC.

With regard to this clone: Other nucleotide sequences from this sample produce the same CDR3. This chain joins TRBV5-1 and TRBJ2-7; TRBD1 is a possible D gene (6 bases). This CDR3 has 14 residues. The V end was cut by 1 base, the J end by 2 bases, with 10 bases between. Germline CDR1 is SGHRS and CDR2 is YFSETQ. The chain's CDR3 is CASSLQGTPYEQYF. For the CDR3, the DNA is TGCGCCAGCAGCTTGCAGGGGACCCCCTACGAGCAGTACTTC.

The sample holds one count of this clone. This CDR3 is also generated by other DNA sequences in the sample. The rearrangement uses TRBV5-1 and TRBJ2-1; 8 bases fit TRBD2. V was pared by 0 bases and J by 4 bases, with 3 bases of the junction left unmatched. There are 15 residues in the CDR3. The V gene's germline CDR1 is SGHRS and CDR2 YFSETQ. Here the CDR3 DNA reads TGCGCCAGCAGCTTGGCAGCGGGGGCGTACAATGAGCAGTTCTTC. This translates into CASSLAAGAYNEQFF.